Shown below are 28 T cell receptor beta chains from a single sample sequenced in a study of blood T cell repertoires in COVID-19. The data were produced by immunoSEQ multiplex PCR, yet TCRdb's version contains in-frame clones alone and is incomplete. The sample lists 200,000 to 300,000 clones, about 91% occurring once. The sample comprised PBMCs or T cells enriched from blood (not recorded which). All receptors come from a woman aged 40-49 years with acute COVID-19.

The rearrangement joins TRBV9 to TRBJ2-1; 9 bases align to TRBD2. Germline-derived CDR1 and CDR2 are SGDLS and YYNGEE. Trimming cost V 3 bases and J 5 bases; bases outside gene matches: 6. CDR3 size: 15 residues. DNA for the CDR3: TGTGCCAGCAGCGACCCGACTAGCGGAGACAATGAGCAGTTCTTC. Encoded protein: CASSDPTSGDNEQFF.

The gene calls are TRBV25-1 and TRBJ2-5; 10 nucleotides agree with TRBD1. The CDR3 covers 18 residues. The V and J ends lost 4 bases and 1 base, in that order; junction bases with no gene match: 12. The germline V gene encodes CDR1 MGHDK and CDR2 SYGVNS. The CDR3 DNA follows: TGTGCCAGCAGTGTTGGGACAGGGGTCGTAGGGGGCCAAGAGACCCAGTACTTC. This sequence encodes CASSVGTGVVGGQETQYF. Full variable domain (outside the CDR3, taken from reference TRBV25-1 and TRBJ2-5): EADIYQTPRYLVIGTGKKITLECSQTMGHDKMYWYQQDPGMELHLIHYSYGVNSTEKGDLSSESTVSRIRTEHFPLTLESARPSHTSQYLCASSVGTGVVGGQETQYFGPGTRLLVL.

The rearrangement links TRBV6-4 to TRBJ1-1; a weak D match, TRBD1 (6 bases). Germline CDR1 is MRHNA and CDR2 is SNTAGT. The CDR3 totals 13 residues. Trimming pared 7 bases from V and 4 bases from J, leaving 13 bases between. For the CDR3, the DNA is TGTGCCAGCACCCGGGGGGCTGGCACTGAAGCTTTCTTT. It encodes CASTRGAGTEAFF.

The chain joins TRBV27 to TRBJ2-2; 9 positions agree with TRBD2. There are 16 residues in the CDR3. Looked up from germline, CDR1 is MNHEY and CDR2 is SMNVEV (reference sequence). J lost 6 bases, V lost 1 base, and 6 bases had no gene match. CDR3 coding DNA: TGTGCCAGCAGTTTATGGGTCCTAGCGGGGTCCGGGGAGCTGTTTTTT. Translated, it gives CASSLWVLAGSGELFF.

At least ten counts were recorded for this clone. The genes are TRBV5-1 and TRBJ2-5, with 10 bases that match TRBD2. CDR1 is SGHRS, CDR2 YFSETQ, per germline. V dropped 5 bases and J dropped 5; count of bases not matched to a gene: 9. The CDR3 totals 15 residues. CDR3 residues: CASRYVTSGRETQYF. In DNA form, the CDR3 reads TGCGCCAGCAGATATGTGACTAGCGGGCGGGAGACCCAGTACTTC.

This chain connects TRBV6-5 to TRBJ2-7; 11 bases map to TRBD2. This CDR3 region has 15 residues. Germline trimming cut 6 bases from V and 0 bases from J; bases unmatched to any gene: 4. Germline CDR1 reads MNHEY; CDR2 reads SVGAGI. This chain's CDR3 is CASRKGLADSYEQYV. CDR3 bases: TGTGCCAGCAGAAAGGGACTAGCGGACTCCTACGAGCAGTACGTC.

The genes are TRBV2 and TRBJ2-5; 9 bases match TRBD1. Germline CDR1 and CDR2: SNHLY and FYNNEI. V dropped 3 bases and J dropped 2; count of bases not matched to a gene: 10. The CDR3 is 17 amino acids. The CDR3: CASSDLQGAAGQETQYF. For the CDR3, the DNA is TGTGCCAGCAGTGACTTACAGGGGGCCGCGGGACAAGAGACCCAGTACTTC.

The chain joins TRBV18 to TRBJ1-2; the D gene is possibly TRBD1 (6 bases). Germline V gene data show CDR1 as KGHSH and CDR2 as LQKENI. This CDR3 comprises 14 residues. V lost 3 bases and J 3 bases, leaving 11 bases between the germline ends. CDR3 DNA sequence: TGTGCCAGCTCACCGGATGCAGGGGACTATGGCTACACCTTC. Its translation: CASSPDAGDYGYTF.

The V gene is TRBV18, the J gene TRBJ1-2; TRBD1 matches at 7 bases. Germline CDR1 and CDR2: KGHSH and LQKENI. V lost 3 bases to trimming and J lost 7 bases; unmatched junction nucleotides: 11. This CDR3 is built from 15 residues. The CDR3 DNA sequence: TGTGCCAGCTCACCCGATATGACAGGGCCCCCTGGCTACACCTTC. Protein product: CASSPDMTGPPGYTF.

A note on this clone: The sample carries other DNA sequences with the same CDR3. The chain uses TRBV5-1 and TRBJ2-1; 9 bases match TRBD1. Germline V gene lookup returns CDR1 SGHRS and CDR2 YFSETQ. V shed 4 bases, J shed 0 bases, and the junction held 2 bases outside the gene matches. The CDR3 runs 15 residues. The DNA for the CDR3 is TGCGCCAGCAGCACGACAGGGGGCTCCTACAATGAGCAGTTCTTC. It yields the protein CASSTTGGSYNEQFF.

J is TRBJ1-6 and V is TRBV5-4; 9 positions match TRBD1. The CDR3 covers 16 residues. Germline CDR1 and CDR2: SGHNT and YYREEE (reference sequence). J lost 10 bases, V lost 4 bases, and 12 bases had no gene match. This CDR3 is CASSPPVGQGHSPLHF. The CDR3, as DNA: TGTGCCAGCAGCCCCCCTGTGGGACAGGGTCACTCACCCCTCCACTTT.

This clone was seen a single time. The V call is TRBV2, the J call TRBJ1-6; 11 bases fit TRBD1. With 6 bases clipped from V and 8 bases from J, the junction kept 9 bases outside the gene matches. The CDR3 is made up of 16 amino acids. In germline, CDR1 is SNHLY, CDR2 FYNNEI. CDR3 protein: CASRKSGTGGDSPLHF. DNA for the CDR3: TGTGCCAGCAGGAAATCCGGGACAGGGGGAGATTCACCCCTCCACTTT.

This chain joins TRBV3-1 (or the pseudogene TRBV3-2) and TRBJ2-7; D not resolved. Per germline, CDR1 LGHDT and CDR2 YNNKEL (reference sequence). V lost 6 bases, J lost 6 bases, and 12 bases lay in between. The CDR3 is 12 residues long. DNA for the CDR3: TGTGCCAGCAGTCGTTACTCCGGCGAGCAGTACTTC. Residues: CASSRYSGEQYF.

This sequence joins TRBV5-1 and TRBJ1-2; D remains unclear. CDR3 length equals 14 residues. CDR1 is SGHRS, CDR2 YFSETQ, per germline. The V end was cut by 4 bases, the J end by 8 bases, with 18 bases between. The DNA of the CDR3 is TGCGCCAGCAGCCGGGTTCCGGGAGCGGACGGCTACACCTTC. Translated: CASSRVPGADGYTF.

The genes are TRBV7-9 and TRBJ2-7, with 9 bases fitting TRBD2. Unmatched junction bases numbered 5, after V lost 5 bases and J lost 3 bases. The CDR3 covers 14 residues. Germline V gene sequence: CDR1 SEHNR, CDR2 FQNEAQ (reference sequence). CDR3 in DNA: TGTGCCAGCAGCCAAGCGGGAGGTGTCTACGAGCAGTACGTC. Translation gives CASSQAGGVYEQYV.

The chain uses TRBV5-1 and TRBJ2-3; D remains ambiguous. The CDR3 is 14 amino acids. V was trimmed by 8 bases and J by 3 bases, leaving 16 bases between them. Germline values: CDR1 SGHRS, CDR2 YFSETQ. Here the CDR3 reads CASLDSAVTDTQYF. CDR3 nucleotide sequence: TGCGCCAGTTTAGACTCGGCTGTGACAGATACGCAGTATTTT. Full variable domain (remainder filled in from reference TRBV5-1 and TRBJ2-3): KAGVTQTPRYLIKTRGQQVTLSCSPISGHRSVSWYQQTPGQGLQFLFEYFSETQRNKGNFPGRFSGRQFSNSRSEMNVSTLELGDSALYLCASLDSAVTDTQYFGPGTRLTVL.

Remarks on this clone: The sample has other DNA sequences that encode this CDR3 too. This chain joins TRBV18 and TRBJ1-5; 11 bases are shared with TRBD1. J lost 5 bases, V lost 3 bases, and 3 bases had no gene match. CDR3 size: 15 residues. CDR1 is KGHSH, CDR2 LQKENI, per germline. The DNA of the CDR3 is TGTGCCAGCTCACCCGGGACAGGGGGGGATCAGCCCCAGCATTTT. Translation: CASSPGTGGDQPQHF.

The chain joins TRBV7-3 to TRBJ2-1; 7 positions match TRBD1. The CDR3 runs to 13 residues. Germline CDR1 reads SGHTA; CDR2 reads FQGTGA. The V gene end was trimmed by 5 bases and the J gene end by 8 bases; junction bases not matched to a gene: 6. This chain's CDR3 is CASSRQGIDEQFF. The CDR3 DNA reads TGTGCCAGCAGCAGACAGGGTATCGATGAGCAGTTCTTC.

A few counts support this clone. The V gene is TRBV23-1, the J gene TRBJ1-1, with D possibly TRBD1 on 6 matching bases. TRBV23-1 is an ORF, and what it does is uncertain. V lost 3 bases, J lost 3 bases, and 11 bases lay in between. The CDR3 is made up of 14 amino acids. The CDR3: CASSHAAGDTEAFF. Here the CDR3 DNA reads TGCGCCAGCAGTCATGCAGCAGGGGACACTGAAGCTTTCTTT.

The V and J genes are TRBV30 and TRBJ1-1; D unresolved. The CDR3 totals 14 residues. With 0 bases removed from V and 0 bases from J, the gap between germline ends came to 8 bases. The V gene's germline CDR1 is GTSNPN and CDR2 SVGIG (reference sequence). The CDR3: CAWSVLGLNTEAFF. For the CDR3, the DNA is TGTGCCTGGAGTGTACTTGGTCTGAACACTGAAGCTTTCTTT.

The chain recombines TRBV2 with TRBJ2-7; no clear D. Per germline, CDR1 SNHLY and CDR2 FYNNEI. The CDR3 spans 13 residues. Trimming pared 1 base from V and 4 bases from J, leaving 8 bases between. The CDR3: CASSEVAEYEQYF. The CDR3 DNA follows: TGTGCCAGCAGTGAAGTGGCAGAATACGAGCAGTACTTC. The full variable domain, its missing parts supplied by reference TRBV2 and TRBJ2-7, is EPEVTQTPSHQVTQMGQEVILRCVPISNHLYFYWYRQILGQKVEFLVSFYNNEISEKSEIFDDQFSVERPDGSNFTLKIRSTKLEDSAMYFCASSEVAEYEQYFGPGTRLTVT.

This clone was observed once. The chain couples TRBV14 to TRBJ1-2, with D possibly matching TRBD1 (5 bases). V lost 4 bases and J 4 bases, leaving 22 bases between the germline ends. The CDR3 is 17 residues long. Germline V gene lookup returns CDR1 SGHDN and CDR2 FVKESK. CDR3 sequence (DNA): TGTGCCAGCAGCCTAAAACCTTCTAACGACAGACGCTATGGCTACACCTTC. It specifies CASSLKPSNDRRYGYTF.

This rearrangement joins TRBV18 to TRBJ2-3; D perhaps matches TRBD2 (6 bases). The germline CDR1 and CDR2 sequences are KGHSH and LQKENI. The CDR3 contains 15 residues. The ends were cut back, 1 base at V and 1 base at J, with 9 bases in the middle. CDR3 loop: CASSPLQRGTDTQYF. The CDR3 DNA is TGTGCCAGCTCACCACTGCAGCGGGGCACAGATACGCAGTATTTT.

This sequence joins TRBV10-3 and TRBJ2-4; D possibly corresponds to TRBD1 (6 bases). This CDR3 is 13 amino acids long. Germline V lookup: CDR1 ENHRY, CDR2 SYGVKD. V was clipped by 10 bases and J by 2 bases, with 12 bases between them. CDR3 DNA sequence: TGTGCCACCCTTGGGACATCCAAAAACATTCAGTACTTC. It codes for CATLGTSKNIQYF.

J is TRBJ1-2 and V is TRBV29-1; D not certain. The V gene's germline CDR1 is SQVTM and CDR2 ANQGSEA. This CDR3 is built from 14 residues. The germline V and J ends were trimmed by 2 bases and 4 bases, with 14 bases remaining between them. CDR3 residues: CSVEMWALGYGYTF. The CDR3 DNA sequence: TGCAGCGTTGAAATGTGGGCACTGGGCTATGGCTACACCTTC.

This chain joins TRBV6-1 and TRBJ2-3, with 7 bases fitting TRBD1. V trimming: 4 bases; J trimming: 0 bases; junction bases outside the gene matches: 7. Per the germline V gene, CDR1 is MNHNS and CDR2 is SASEGT. The CDR3 is 16 residues long. CDR3 sequence reads: CASSGTGSASTDTQYF. The CDR3 region has the DNA TGTGCCAGCAGTGGGACAGGTTCCGCTAGCACAGATACGCAGTATTTT.

There are a few counts of this clone. The chain recombines TRBV6-5 with TRBJ2-7; no definite D call. The CDR3 contains 14 residues. The V gene's germline CDR1 is MNHEY and CDR2 SVGAGI. Trimming stripped 5 bases from V and 5 bases from J, with 16 bases between. The CDR3 spells CASSPYSGIDEQYF. The DNA for the CDR3 is TGTGCCAGCAGTCCTTACTCAGGAATAGACGAGCAGTACTTC.

V usage is TRBV18 and J usage is TRBJ1-1; 7 bases fit TRBD1. V dropped 3 bases and J dropped 2; count of bases not matched to a gene: 9. The CDR3 has 16 residues. Germline-derived CDR1 and CDR2 are KGHSH and LQKENI. CDR3 residues: CASSPYRGQRNTEAFF. The CDR3 DNA follows: TGTGCCAGCTCACCGTATCGGGGACAGAGAAACACTGAAGCTTTCTTT.